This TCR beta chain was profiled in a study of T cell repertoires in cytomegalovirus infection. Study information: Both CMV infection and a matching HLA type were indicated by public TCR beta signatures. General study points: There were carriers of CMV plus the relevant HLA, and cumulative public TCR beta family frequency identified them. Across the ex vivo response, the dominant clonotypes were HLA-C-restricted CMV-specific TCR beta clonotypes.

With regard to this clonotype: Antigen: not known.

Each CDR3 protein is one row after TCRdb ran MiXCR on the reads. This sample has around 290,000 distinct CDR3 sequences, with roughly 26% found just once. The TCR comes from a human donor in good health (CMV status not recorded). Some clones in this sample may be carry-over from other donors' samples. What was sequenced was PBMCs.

The CDR3 sequence: CASSPGLARNEQYF. CDR3 in DNA: TGTGCCAGCTCACCAGGGCTAGCGAGGAACGAGCAGTACTTC. The chain employs TRBV18 and TRBJ2-7, with D possibly matching TRBD2 (6 bases). CDR1 is KGHSH, CDR2 LQKENI, per germline. V shed 2 bases and J shed 5 bases, with 13 bases lying between them. This CDR3 region has 14 residues.